This entry lists 11 T cell receptor beta chains sequenced from one sample in a study of T cell repertoires in ileal Crohn's disease. Repertoires were generated with immunoSEQ multiplex PCR, while TCRdb's copy carries only in-frame clones and drops some. The sample lists some 9,000 clones; roughly four fifths were seen once. What was sequenced was ileal tissue. Receptors originate from an adult with Crohn's disease.

The rearrangement uses TRBV7-8 and TRBJ1-2; D not certain. The CDR3 covers 14 residues. V was cut by 0 bases and J by 4 bases, with 9 bases left in between. Germline V gene lookup returns CDR1 SGHVS and CDR2 FQNEAQ. The CDR3 DNA sequence: TGTGCCAGCAGCTTAGCGGAGGCGGGCTATGGCTACACCTTC. It translates to CASSLAEAGYGYTF.

The chain has TRBV14 and TRBJ1-6; perhaps TRBD1 as D (5 bases). Germline CDR1 SGHDN, CDR2 FVKESK. Trimming removed 0 bases at V and 7 bases at J, with 13 bases between. This CDR3 is 16 amino acids long. CDR3 residues: CASSQDWGAGNSPLHF. CDR3 DNA: TGTGCCAGCAGCCAAGATTGGGGCGCCGGGAATTCACCCCTCCACTTT. Using reference TRBV14 and TRBJ1-6 for the parts outside the CDR3, the full variable domain is EAGVTQFPSHSVIEKGQTVTLRCDPISGHDNLYWYRRVMGKEIKFLLHFVKESKQDESGMPNNRFLAERTGGTYSTLKVQPAELEDSGVYFCASSQDWGAGNSPLHFGNGTRLTVT.

DNA for the CDR3: TGTGCCAGCTCTCTACCGGGACAGGGTTATGGCTACACCTTC. It codes for CASSLPGQGYGYTF. J is TRBJ1-2 and V is TRBV18; 9 positions match TRBD1. The CDR3 loop spans 14 amino acids. Germline V gene data show CDR1 as KGHSH and CDR2 as LQKENI. The trim removed 6 bases at V and 5 bases at J, leaving 7 bases unmatched. Based on the CDR3 plus reference TRBV18 and TRBJ1-2, the full variable domain is NAGVMQNPRHLVRRRGQEARLRCSPMKGHSHVYWYRQLPEEGLKFMVYLQKENIIDESGMPKERFSAEFPKEGPSILRIQQVVRGDSAAYFCASSLPGQGYGYTFGSGTRLTVV.

The chain joins TRBV6-1 to TRBJ1-6, with 8 bases matching TRBD1. With V trimmed by 4 bases and J by 6 bases, 11 bases remained unmatched. The CDR3 is 17 residues long. Germline V gene lookup returns CDR1 MNHNS and CDR2 SASEGT. The CDR3 nucleotides are TGTGCCAGCAGTGGTTGGGGACAGGCTCGGGGTAATTCACCCCTCCACTTT. Translation gives CASSGWGQARGNSPLHF.

The chain joins TRBV27 to TRBJ1-5; no reliable D call. The CDR3 covers 12 residues. Germline CDR1 MNHEY, CDR2 SMNVEV (reference sequence). Trimming stripped 2 bases from V and 5 bases from J, with 4 bases between. In DNA, the CDR3 is TGTGCCAGCAGTTTACCCGATCAGCCCCAGCATTTT. Its translation: CASSLPDQPQHF.

This chain uses TRBV5-1 with TRBJ2-7, with D perhaps TRBD2 (5 bases). CDR1 SGHRS and CDR2 YFSETQ come from the germline V gene. V gave up 2 bases and J gave up 4 bases, with 16 bases separating them. The CDR3 loop spans 15 amino acids. For the CDR3, the DNA is TGCGCCAGCAGCTTAACTCGGGGAAGTAGTTACGAGCAGTACTTC. Translated: CASSLTRGSSYEQYF.

The V and J genes are TRBV9 and TRBJ1-3; a possible D gene is TRBD1 (5 bases). Germline V gene data show CDR1 as SGDLS and CDR2 as YYNGEE. V shed 3 bases and J shed 8 bases, with 18 bases lying between them. CDR3 length: 15 amino acids. In nucleotides, the CDR3 is TGTGCCAGCAGCGCCAATGGCGGGGGTCGAGACACCATATATTTT. This translates into CASSANGGGRDTIYF.

This clone appeared a single time. This chain uses TRBV27 with TRBJ2-1; a weak D match, TRBD1 (7 bases). The CDR3 runs to 20 residues. Germline values: CDR1 MNHEY, CDR2 SMNVEV (reference sequence). V lost 1 base to trimming and J lost 0 bases, with 22 bases between them. As DNA, the CDR3 is TGTGCCAGCAGTTTATTGGGCAGGGGGGAAAGTTTTCGCTCCTACAATGAGCAGTTCTTC. Translated: CASSLLGRGESFRSYNEQFF.

This rearrangement joins TRBV4-2 to TRBJ2-3; 9 bases align to TRBD2. Trimming took 1 base from V and 2 from J; bases not matched to a gene: 13. CDR3 length equals 19 residues. The germline V gene has CDR1 LGHNA and CDR2 YNFKEQ. DNA of the CDR3: TGTGCCAGCAGCCAAGGTGAGGCTAGCGGGGCCCTAAACACAGATACGCAGTATTTT. Translating gives CASSQGEASGALNTDTQYF.

The gene calls are TRBV6-5 and TRBJ1-5; D not certain. The V gene's germline CDR1 is MNHEY and CDR2 SVGAGI. The CDR3 is 15 residues long. With 7 bases removed from V and 4 bases from J, the gap between germline ends came to 17 bases. CDR3 nucleotides: TGTGCCAGCACCTCAGACTCACGAGGGAATCAGCCCCAGCATTTT. This sequence encodes CASTSDSRGNQPQHF.

The chain uses TRBV5-1 and TRBJ1-1; TRBD1 agrees at 8 bases. The CDR3 is 16 amino acids. The germline gives CDR1 SGHRS, CDR2 YFSETQ. The V and J ends lost 0 bases and 5 bases, in that order; junction bases with no gene match: 9. As DNA, the CDR3 is TGCGCCAGCAGCTTGGCGGCAGGGGGCGGTCTGACTGAAGCTTTCTTT. Protein: CASSLAAGGGLTEAFF.